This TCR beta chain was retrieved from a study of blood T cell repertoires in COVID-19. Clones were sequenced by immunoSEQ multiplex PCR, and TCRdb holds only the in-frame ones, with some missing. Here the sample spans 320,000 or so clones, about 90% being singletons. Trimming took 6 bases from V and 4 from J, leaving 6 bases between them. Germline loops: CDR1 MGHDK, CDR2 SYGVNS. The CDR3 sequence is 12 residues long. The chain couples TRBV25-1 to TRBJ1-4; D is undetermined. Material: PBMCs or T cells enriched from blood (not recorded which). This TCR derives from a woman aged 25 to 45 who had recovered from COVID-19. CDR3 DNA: TGTGCCAGCAGGGCCGATAATGAAAAACTGTTTTTT. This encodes CASRADNEKLFF.